Given below is one T cell receptor beta chain in context. What it recognizes is unknown. These data originate in a study of cytomegalovirus exposure and HLA in healthy donors. Study-wide findings and caveats: The study recorded about 150 TCR beta chains that were cytomegalovirus-associated. Most subjects' HLA-A and HLA-B alleles were reportedly predicted from TCR beta sequences. There were some public TCRs occurring in many donors, but most TCR sequences were rare.

Trimming shortened V by 6 bases and J by 10 bases, and 12 bases separated the two germline ends. Per the germline V gene, CDR1 is LNHDA and CDR2 is SQIVND (reference sequence). CDR3 length: 11 amino acids. PCR involved 60 Vbeta and 13 Jbeta primers. The data were produced by immunoSEQ multiplex PCR, yet TCRdb's version contains in-frame clones alone and is incomplete. This listing includes 65,000 to 85,000 clones. The sample comprised PBMCs. The chain carries TRBV19 and TRBJ1-1; no clear D. This clonotype was obtained from a woman aged 60-70 years in good health and CMV-seronegative. The CDR3 is CASSQDLIAFF. The CDR3 DNA reads as TGTGCCAGTAGCCAGGACTTAATAGCTTTCTTT.